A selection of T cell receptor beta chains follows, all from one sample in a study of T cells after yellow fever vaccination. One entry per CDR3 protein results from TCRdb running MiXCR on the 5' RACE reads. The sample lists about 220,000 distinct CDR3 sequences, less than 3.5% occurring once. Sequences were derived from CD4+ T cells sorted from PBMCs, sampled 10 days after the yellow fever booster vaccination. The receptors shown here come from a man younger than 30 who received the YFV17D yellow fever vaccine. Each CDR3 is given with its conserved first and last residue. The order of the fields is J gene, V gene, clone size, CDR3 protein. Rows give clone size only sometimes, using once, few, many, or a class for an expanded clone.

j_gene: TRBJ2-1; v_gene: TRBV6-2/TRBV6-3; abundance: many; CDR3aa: CASSNPRGGRRSNEQFF
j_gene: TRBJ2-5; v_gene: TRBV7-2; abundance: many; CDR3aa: CASSLNAGTQETQYF
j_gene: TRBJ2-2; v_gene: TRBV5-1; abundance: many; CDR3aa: CASSLPRGRDGELFF
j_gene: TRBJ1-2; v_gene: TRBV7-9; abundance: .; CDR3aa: CASSLGNPAGQGRYGYTF
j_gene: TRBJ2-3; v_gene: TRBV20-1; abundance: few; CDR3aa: CSAGLAGGPDTQYF
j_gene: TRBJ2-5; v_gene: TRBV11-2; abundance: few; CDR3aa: CASSGGARETQYF
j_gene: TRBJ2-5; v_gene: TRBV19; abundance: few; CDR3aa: CATLDSTNQETQYF
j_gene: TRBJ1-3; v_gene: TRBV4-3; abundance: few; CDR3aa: CASSLSRLSGNTIYF
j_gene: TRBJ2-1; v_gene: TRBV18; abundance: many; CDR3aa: CASSRDRVYNEQFF
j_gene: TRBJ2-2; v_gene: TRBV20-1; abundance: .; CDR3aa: CSAKVAGGTGELFF
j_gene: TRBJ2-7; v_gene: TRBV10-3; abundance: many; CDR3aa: CAISVSSEGLYEQYF
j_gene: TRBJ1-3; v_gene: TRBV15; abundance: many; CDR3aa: CATSRNRPSGNTIYF
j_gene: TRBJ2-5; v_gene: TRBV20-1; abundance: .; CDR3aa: CSASLGLAGGQETQYF
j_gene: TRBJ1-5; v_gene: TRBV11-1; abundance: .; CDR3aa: CASSNRQGSGNQPQHF
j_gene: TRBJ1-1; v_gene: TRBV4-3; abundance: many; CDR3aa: CASSQDGAIVNTEAFF
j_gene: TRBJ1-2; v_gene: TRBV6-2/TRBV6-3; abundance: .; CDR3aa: CASSPSTSNGYTF
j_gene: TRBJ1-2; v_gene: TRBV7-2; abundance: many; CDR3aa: CASSLGGGYTF
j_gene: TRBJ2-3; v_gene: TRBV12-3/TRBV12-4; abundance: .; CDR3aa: CASRGFTAADTQYF
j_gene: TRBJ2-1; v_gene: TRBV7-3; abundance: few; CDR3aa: CASSLTLQRGAYNEQFF
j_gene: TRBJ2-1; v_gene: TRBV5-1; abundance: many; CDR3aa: CASSLGQISTSYNEQFF
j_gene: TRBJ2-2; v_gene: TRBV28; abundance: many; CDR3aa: CASSLTHNTGELFF
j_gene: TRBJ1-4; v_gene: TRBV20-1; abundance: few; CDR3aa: CSPWWLTNEKLFF
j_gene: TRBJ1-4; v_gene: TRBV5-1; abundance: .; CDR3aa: CASSPIERQGKLFF
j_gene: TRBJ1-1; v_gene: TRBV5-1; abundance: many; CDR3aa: CASSLLVPGNTEAFF
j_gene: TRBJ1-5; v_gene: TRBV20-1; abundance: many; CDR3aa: CSAGTAHGNQPQHF
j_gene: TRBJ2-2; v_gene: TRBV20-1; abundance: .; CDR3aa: CSARGGVFTGELFF
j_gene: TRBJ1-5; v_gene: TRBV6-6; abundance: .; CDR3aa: CASSSGINQPQHF
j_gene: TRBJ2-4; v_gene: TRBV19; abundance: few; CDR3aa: CASSITGGVAKNIQYF
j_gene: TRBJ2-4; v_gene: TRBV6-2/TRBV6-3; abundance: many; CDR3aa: CASSSGLPGNIQYF
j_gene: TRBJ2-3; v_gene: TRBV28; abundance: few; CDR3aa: CASTRQDATDTQYF
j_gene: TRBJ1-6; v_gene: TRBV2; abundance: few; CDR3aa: CASSENRVIRSSPLHF
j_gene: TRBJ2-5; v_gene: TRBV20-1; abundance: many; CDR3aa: CSALRPLGETQYF
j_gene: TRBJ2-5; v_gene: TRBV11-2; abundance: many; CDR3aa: CASRSLAGGETQYF
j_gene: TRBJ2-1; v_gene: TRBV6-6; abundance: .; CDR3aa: CASSSKTSHNEQFF
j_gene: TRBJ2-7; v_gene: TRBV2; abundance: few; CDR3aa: CASTKWGGREQYF
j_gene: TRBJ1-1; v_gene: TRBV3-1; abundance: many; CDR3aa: CASSQDLVTEAFF
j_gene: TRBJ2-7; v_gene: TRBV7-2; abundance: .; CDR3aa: CASSTNQGVRYF
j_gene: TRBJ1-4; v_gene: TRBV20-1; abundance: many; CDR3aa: CSAVPGFGEKLFF
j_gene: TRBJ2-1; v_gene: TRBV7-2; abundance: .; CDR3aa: CASSFHEAGGYNEQFF
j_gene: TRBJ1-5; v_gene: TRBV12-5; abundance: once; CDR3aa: CASGGQAGRSNQPQHF
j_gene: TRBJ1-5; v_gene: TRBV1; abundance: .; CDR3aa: CTSSQDGKGRHNQPQHF
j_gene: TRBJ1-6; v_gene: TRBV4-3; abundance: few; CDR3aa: CASSSWGGSPLHF
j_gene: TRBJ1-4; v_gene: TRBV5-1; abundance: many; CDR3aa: CASKLDSTNEKLFF
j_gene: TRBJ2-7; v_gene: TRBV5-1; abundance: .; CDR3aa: CASSLERRGQSYEQYF
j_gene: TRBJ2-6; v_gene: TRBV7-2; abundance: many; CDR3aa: CASSRQTGGGTTNVLTF
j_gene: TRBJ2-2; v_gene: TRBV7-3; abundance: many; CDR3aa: CASSSIAGGRTGELFF